This is a list of T cell receptor beta chains from one sample in a study of Ad26.COV2.S vaccination and SARS-CoV-2 variants. Sequenced by immunoSEQ multiplex PCR; TCRdb stores in-frame clones only, minus some. The table includes around 450,000 clones, roughly nine tenths detected once. Specimen: peripheral blood, collected in a trial of Ad26.COV2.S vaccine versus placebo. All receptors come from a person aged 18-65 years who received the Ad26.COV2.S COVID-19 vaccine or a placebo. Both conserved end residues are part of each CDR3. The D gene is left open where the match is weak. Not every row has a clone size; where given, it reads once, few, many or a size class.

v_call	clone_size	cdr3_length	d_call	j_call	cdr3_aa	cdr3_nt
TRBV7-3	few	13	NA	TRBJ2-7	CASSLSEYGEQYF	TGTGCCAGCAGCTTATCCGAGTACGGAGAGCAGTACTTC
TRBV3-1/TRBV3-2	NA	13	TRBD1	TRBJ2-5	CASSLDREETQYF	TGTGCCAGCAGCCTTGACAGGGAGGAGACCCAGTACTTC
TRBV4-2	NA	18	TRBD1	TRBJ1-5	CASSRKVGTGGGNQPQHF	TGTGCCAGCAGCCGAAAAGTCGGGACAGGGGGCGGCAATCAGCCCCAGCATTTT
TRBV27	few	14	NA	TRBJ1-1	CASSSQGGHTEAFF	TGTGCCAGCAGTTCCCAGGGTGGGCACACTGAAGCTTTCTTT
TRBV7-8	once	15	NA	TRBJ2-1	CASSLNTGLGSSVLF	TGTGCCAGCAGCTTAAACACCGGCCTAGGGTCCTCTGTCCTCTTC
TRBV5-1	NA	14	NA	TRBJ2-5	CASSILGVQETQYF	TGCGCCAGCAGCATCCTGGGAGTCCAAGAGACCCAGTACTTC
TRBV7-3	NA	15	TRBD2	TRBJ2-1	CASSPGLAVYNEQFF	TGTGCCAGCAGCCCGGGACTAGCGGTCTACAATGAGCAGTTCTTC
TRBV7-6	NA	16	TRBD2	TRBJ2-3	CASSPGLAGGGDTQYF	TGTGCCAGCAGCCCGGGACTAGCGGGGGGCGGAGATACGCAGTATTTT
TRBV18	few	12	NA	TRBJ1-2	CASSPEIYGYTF	TGTGCCAGCTCGCCAGAAATCTATGGCTACACCTTC
TRBV28	NA	14	TRBD2	TRBJ2-5	CASSPGGGVETQYF	TGTGCCAGCAGCCCGGGAGGGGGGGTTGAGACCCAGTACTTC
TRBV30	NA	12	NA	TRBJ1-1	CAWNPADTEAFF	TGTGCCTGGAACCCCGCCGACACTGAAGCTTTCTTT
TRBV18	NA	20	TRBD1	TRBJ2-3	CASSLRRQGQGSFRTDTQYF	TGTGCCAGCTCACTAAGACGACAGGGCCAGGGGTCGTTCCGGACAGATACGCAGTATTTT
TRBV7-2	NA	15	TRBD2	TRBJ2-3	CASSPSGAGANAQYF	TGTGCCAGCAGCCCAAGCGGAGCGGGGGCCAACGCGCAGTATTTT
TRBV4-1	NA	15	TRBD1	TRBJ1-6	CASSQPGQGNSPLHF	TGCGCCAGCAGCCAGCCGGGACAGGGTAATTCACCCCTCCACTTT